This T cell receptor (beta chain) was identified during a study of blood T cell repertoires in COVID-19. Clinical histories supplied by participants themselves formed the basis of cohort assignment. TCRdb keeps only in-frame clones here, not all; method: immunoSEQ multiplex PCR. Found here are 300,000 to 400,000 clones, about 88% of them singletons; the top ten hold about 2.4%. Germline values: CDR1 LNHNV, CDR2 YYDKDF (reference sequence). Trimming removed 0 bases at V and 4 bases at J, with 11 bases between. There are 15 residues in the CDR3. The TCR sequence derives from a man between 60 and 75 years old who had recovered from COVID-19. Sequencing used PBMCs or T cells enriched from blood (not recorded which). The chain employs TRBV15 and TRBJ2-3, with D possibly being TRBD1 (5 bases). CDR3 sequence reads: CATSRDRVAADTQYF. DNA for the CDR3: TGTGCCACCAGCAGAGACAGGGTTGCAGCAGATACGCAGTATTTT.